These 30 T cell receptor beta chains came from one sample sequenced in a study of identical twins. TCRdb processed the 5' RACE reads anew with MiXCR; each CDR3 protein has one entry. The sample contains about 100,000 distinct CDR3 sequences, 4.5% to 6.5% of which appear only once. The specimen was memory T cells sorted from blood. The receptors were gathered from a woman between 50 and 59 years old in good health.

This clonotype was picked up many times. The chain carries TRBV19 and TRBJ1-1; D call uncertain. Trimming shortened V by 4 bases and J by 0 bases, and 18 bases separated the two germline ends. The germline V gene has CDR1 LNHDA and CDR2 SQIVND (reference sequence). The CDR3 totals 17 residues. The CDR3 here is CASSTHPNMKMNTEAFF. CDR3 nucleotides: TGTGCCAGTAGTACCCACCCAAATATGAAGATGAACACTGAAGCTTTCTTT.

The rearrangement links TRBV11-3 to TRBJ1-1; unclear D gene. The CDR3 runs to 12 residues. V was trimmed by 0 bases and J by 1 base, leaving 0 bases between them. Per germline, CDR1 SGHNT and CDR2 YENEEA. CDR3 region: CASSLENTEAFF. Here the CDR3 DNA reads TGTGCCAGCAGCTTAGAGAACACTGAAGCTTTCTTT.

This clonotype was seen many times. The chain uses TRBV7-6 and TRBJ2-3; D is unresolved. Germline V lookup: CDR1 SGHVS, CDR2 FNYEAQ. The CDR3 has 12 residues. Trimming took 0 bases from V and 6 from J, leaving 4 bases between them. The CDR3 DNA reads TGTGCCAGCAGCTTAGCGCCCGATACGCAGTATTTT. This codes for CASSLAPDTQYF.

In its sample, this clonotype was seen a few times. The chain combines TRBV27 with TRBJ2-7; 7 bases map to TRBD1. Germline loops: CDR1 MNHEY, CDR2 SMNVEV (reference sequence). The CDR3 runs 13 residues. V gave up 6 bases and J gave up 1 base; unmatched junction bases: 3. CDR3 in amino acids: CASRRTGSYEQYF. CDR3 coding DNA: TGTGCCAGCAGGAGGACAGGATCCTACGAGCAGTACTTC.

In its sample, this clonotype was seen many times. The chain carries TRBV11-2 and TRBJ2-2; tentative D call: TRBD2 (5 bases). The CDR3 covers 16 residues. Trimming cost V 1 base and J 0 bases, with 9 bases left between them. Per the germline V gene, CDR1 is SGHAT and CDR2 is FQNNGV. The CDR3 sequence: CASSLVPGTNTGELFF. Written as DNA, the CDR3 is TGTGCCAGCAGCTTAGTTCCGGGGACGAACACCGGGGAGCTGTTTTTT.

This rearrangement joins TRBV30 to TRBJ1-2; 11 positions agree with TRBD1. The CDR3 contains 11 residues. V shed 8 bases and J 7 bases; nucleotides not matched to a gene: 3. Germline V lookup: CDR1 GTSNPN, CDR2 SVGIG (reference sequence). The CDR3 loop is CAGGTGGGYTF. As DNA, the CDR3 is TGTGCCGGCGGGACAGGGGGTGGCTACACCTTC.

This clonotype appeared many times. The V call is TRBV20-1, the J call TRBJ2-1; the D gene is possibly TRBD2 (7 bases). The CDR3 totals 18 residues. CDR1 and CDR2 (germline): DFQATT, SNEGSKA (reference sequence). V was pared by 0 bases and J by 3 bases, with 21 bases between. CDR3 DNA: TGCAGTGCTAGAGATAGACCCCAGGGGAGGGACCGCTACAATGAGCAGTTCTTC. Translating it yields CSARDRPQGRDRYNEQFF.

This clonotype was seen at least ten times. The V and J genes are TRBV5-4 and TRBJ2-1; TRBD2 is a possible D gene (5 bases). The CDR3 has 13 amino acids. Trimming cost V 3 bases and J 9 bases, with 13 bases left between them. CDR1 SGHNT and CDR2 YYREEE come from the germline V gene (reference sequence). The CDR3 is CASSWRLGGEQFF. CDR3 DNA sequence: TGTGCCAGCAGCTGGAGGTTGGGCGGTGAGCAGTTCTTC.

This clonotype has a single count. Since a much larger clone is just one base distant, this may be a read error. The V gene is TRBV29-1, the J gene TRBJ2-2; the D is unclear. The CDR3 runs to 14 residues. In germline, CDR1 is SQVTM, CDR2 ANQGSEA. The CDR3 region is CSVGGYGGTEELFF. The DNA for the CDR3 is TGCAGCGTTGGAGGATATGGTGGAACCGAGGAGCTGTTTTTT.

This clonotype was observed a handful of times. The chain uses TRBV3-1 and TRBJ2-7, with D possibly TRBD2 on 6 matching bases. CDR1 and CDR2 from the germline V gene are LGHDT and YNNKEL (reference sequence). This CDR3 is 15 amino acids long. Trimming took 0 bases from V and 2 from J, leaving 11 bases between them. The CDR3 sequence: CASSQDLGGTYEQYF. CDR3 DNA: TGTGCCAGCAGCCAAGATCTGGGCGGGACCTACGAGCAGTACTTC.

This clonotype was counted between two and nine times. The chain couples TRBV19 to TRBJ1-1; the match to TRBD1 covers 7 bases. CDR1 is LNHDA and CDR2 is SQIVND in the germline V gene (reference sequence). J lost 0 bases, V lost 6 bases, and 7 bases had no gene match. The CDR3 runs to 15 residues. CDR3 DNA sequence: TGTGCCAGTAGACCTAGGACAGGATTGAACACTGAAGCTTTCTTT. Translating gives CASRPRTGLNTEAFF. Full variable domain (remainder filled in from reference TRBV19 and TRBJ1-1): DGGITQSPKYLFRKEGQNVTLSCEQNLNHDAMYWYRQDPGQGLRLIYYSQIVNDFQKGDIAEGYSVSREKKESFPLTVTSAQKNPTAFYLCASRPRTGLNTEAFFGQGTRLTVV.

In this sample, this clonotype turned up a few times. The gene calls are TRBV23-1 and TRBJ2-3; 9 nucleotides align to TRBD1. TRBV23-1 is identified as an open reading frame with a role that is uncertain. With V trimmed by 6 bases and J by 1 base, 8 bases remained unmatched. The CDR3 consists of 16 residues. CDR3 bases: TGCGCCAGCAGCTCACAGGGGGCGGTTGGCACAGATACGCAGTATTTT. Protein product: CASSSQGAVGTDTQYF.

This clonotype appeared many times. V usage is TRBV25-1 and J usage is TRBJ2-1, with D unclear. Germline CDR1 reads MGHDK; CDR2 reads SYGVNS. CDR3 length equals 15 residues. Trimming stripped 3 bases from V and 0 bases from J, with 9 bases between. In DNA form, the CDR3 reads TGTGCCAGCAGTGATAGGCGTAGCTCCTACAATGAGCAGTTCTTC. As protein: CASSDRRSSYNEQFF.

This clonotype was detected ten times or more. The chain links TRBV10-3 to TRBJ1-2; D gene ambiguous. The CDR3 runs 14 residues. Germline CDR1 and CDR2: ENHRY and SYGVKD. The V end lost 6 bases, the J end lost 8 bases, and 19 bases lay between the germline ends. CDR3 amino acids: CAISASRGNHGYTF. Written as DNA, the CDR3 is TGTGCCATCAGCGCCTCGCGGGGAAATCACGGCTACACCTTC.

V usage is TRBV5-1 and J usage is TRBJ2-1; 13 bases fit TRBD2. CDR1 and CDR2 from the germline V gene are SGHRS and YFSETQ. With 2 bases clipped from V and 6 bases from J, the junction kept 8 bases outside the gene matches. CDR3 size: 17 residues. The CDR3: CASSFRTSGRGPNEQFF. The CDR3 nucleotides read TGCGCCAGCAGCTTTCGGACTAGCGGGAGAGGCCCCAATGAGCAGTTCTTC.

This clonotype was seen ten or more times. The genes are TRBV2 and TRBJ2-6; D is uncertain. The CDR3 loop spans 17 amino acids. In germline, CDR1 is SNHLY, CDR2 FYNNEI. With 3 bases removed from V and 4 bases from J, the gap between germline ends came to 16 bases. The CDR3 DNA follows: TGTGCCAGCAGTGAGTCCGGCCGTTCAAGCGGGGCCAACGTCCTGACTTTC. Protein sequence: CASSESGRSSGANVLTF.

This clonotype appeared many times. CDR3 sequence: CASRDATLNEKLFF. DNA of the CDR3: TGCGCCAGCAGGGATGCAACCCTTAATGAAAAACTGTTTTTT. V is TRBV5-1 and J is TRBJ1-4; D ambiguous. The CDR3 has 14 residues. Trimming left V 5 bases short and J 4 bases short, with 12 bases between. Germline V gene data show CDR1 as SGHRS and CDR2 as YFSETQ.

This clonotype was picked up many times. The rearrangement uses TRBV5-1 and TRBJ1-2; TRBD1 matches 7 bases. V lost 4 bases, J lost 8 bases, and 17 bases stayed unmatched. The germline gives CDR1 SGHRS, CDR2 YFSETQ. The CDR3 has 16 amino acids. For the CDR3, the DNA is TGCGCCAGCAGCAGCGGGACAGCGTCGATTGGTTCGGGCTACACCTTC. Amino acids: CASSSGTASIGSGYTF.

This clonotype was observed at least ten times. The chain combines TRBV6-4 with TRBJ2-2, with 9 bases identical to TRBD1. CDR1 is MRHNA and CDR2 is SNTAGT in the germline V gene. The CDR3 covers 17 residues. The V gene end was trimmed by 5 bases and the J gene end by 7 bases; junction bases not matched to a gene: 14. CDR3 sequence: CASSRDAGQGISGELFF. The CDR3 DNA reads as TGTGCCAGCAGTCGTGATGCGGGACAGGGTATAAGCGGGGAGCTGTTTTTT.

This clonotype was recorded a few times. This chain links TRBV6-2 or TRBV6-3 with TRBJ1-3, with D unclear. Germline V gene data show CDR1 as MNHEY and CDR2 as SVGEGT. V shed 6 bases and J shed 0 bases, with 15 bases lying between them. The CDR3 length is 16 residues. CDR3 in DNA: TGTGCCAGCAGCTATGGGTTGGCAGCCTCTGGAAACACCATATATTTT. It is translated as CASSYGLAASGNTIYF.

This clonotype was seen many times. This CDR3 is CASSDPTGLETQYF. The CDR3 nucleotides are TGCGCCAGCAGCGATCCGACAGGGTTGGAGACCCAGTACTTC. This chain joins TRBV5-1 and TRBJ2-5; 7 nucleotides match TRBD1. CDR1 and CDR2 (germline): SGHRS, YFSETQ. The CDR3 loop spans 14 amino acids. V dropped 4 bases and J dropped 5; count of bases not matched to a gene: 8.

This clonotype was seen ten or more times. This chain connects TRBV5-1 to TRBJ2-5; the match to TRBD1 covers 10 bases. CDR3 length: 15 amino acids. V gave up 4 bases and J gave up 3 bases; unmatched junction bases: 6. The germline gives CDR1 SGHRS, CDR2 YFSETQ. In DNA, the CDR3 is TGCGCCAGCAGCGAGTCGGGACAGGGGAAAGAGACCCAGTACTTC. Translated: CASSESGQGKETQYF.

About this clonotype: This may be a read error: a much more frequent sequence differs by one nucleotide. The gene calls are TRBV4-1 and TRBJ2-3; D gene ambiguous. The CDR3 has 12 amino acids. Germline V gene data show CDR1 as MGHRA and CDR2 as YSYEKL. V gave up 7 bases and J gave up 9 bases, with 14 bases separating them. Written as DNA, the CDR3 is TGCGCCAGCAACCTCACCTCGAGCACGCAGTATTTT. Translating gives CASNLTSSTQYF.

V is TRBV6-1 and J is TRBJ1-1; no firm D call. The CDR3 extends over 14 amino acids. V lost 7 bases and J lost 4, with 16 bases in between. In germline, CDR1 is MNHNS, CDR2 SASEGT. CDR3 sequence: CASIGPWMSTEAFF. The CDR3 DNA sequence: TGTGCCAGCATTGGACCGTGGATGAGCACTGAAGCTTTCTTT.

The chain carries TRBV19 and TRBJ1-2; 8 bases line up with TRBD1. CDR3 length equals 14 residues. V gave up 6 bases and J gave up 4 bases; unmatched junction bases: 7. Germline V lookup: CDR1 LNHDA, CDR2 SQIVND (reference sequence). The DNA of the CDR3 is TGTGCCAGTAGAGGACAGGGACAAGGCTATGGCTACACCTTC. Its translation: CASRGQGQGYGYTF.

This clonotype was counted at least ten times. The J gene is TRBJ2-2, the V gene TRBV3-1; 8 nucleotides agree with TRBD2. Germline V lookup: CDR1 LGHDT, CDR2 YNNKEL (reference sequence). With V trimmed by 4 bases and J by 1 base, 5 bases remained unmatched. This CDR3 is built from 16 residues. For the CDR3, the DNA is TGTGCCAGCAGCCTAACTAGCGGAAGGAACACCGGGGAGCTGTTTTTT. It translates to CASSLTSGRNTGELFF. Filled out from reference TRBV3-1 and TRBJ2-2, the complete variable domain reads DTAVSQTPKYLVTQMGNDKSIKCEQNLGHDTMYWYKQDSKKFLKIMFSYNNKELIINETVPNRFSPKSPDKAHLNLHINSLELGDSAVYFCASSLTSGRNTGELFFGEGSRLTVL.

This clonotype was counted ten times or more. This chain joins TRBV20-1 and TRBJ1-2; D ambiguous. CDR1 and CDR2 from the germline V gene are DFQATT and SNEGSKA (reference sequence). Trimming left V 0 bases short and J 0 bases short, with 5 bases between. This CDR3 spans 13 amino acids. CDR3 protein: CSARDASNYGYTF. The CDR3 DNA sequence: TGCAGTGCTAGAGATGCCTCTAACTATGGCTACACCTTC.

This rearrangement joins TRBV20-1 to TRBJ2-3, with 9 positions matching TRBD2. This CDR3 comprises 16 residues. With V trimmed by 2 bases and J by 6 bases, 12 bases remained unmatched. Germline values: CDR1 DFQATT, CDR2 SNEGSKA (reference sequence). CDR3 sequence: CSARSQFSGREDTQYF. DNA of the CDR3: TGCAGTGCTAGATCCCAGTTTAGCGGGAGAGAGGATACGCAGTATTTT.

There are many counts of this clonotype. The rearrangement joins TRBV9 to TRBJ2-4; D assignment may be TRBD1 or TRBD2 (5 bases each). The CDR3 has 13 residues. V was shortened by 3 bases and J by 7 bases, with 11 bases between the two germline ends. The germline CDR1 and CDR2 sequences are SGDLS and YYNGEE. Here the CDR3 reads CASSEGPGNIQYF. The CDR3 bases are TGTGCCAGCAGCGAGGGACCAGGGAACATTCAGTACTTC.

This clonotype came up many times. The chain couples TRBV15 to TRBJ2-7; D gene unclear. The length of the CDR3 is 12 residues. With 0 bases removed from V and 3 bases from J, the gap between germline ends came to 3 bases. Germline CDR1 reads LNHNV; CDR2 reads YYDKDF (reference sequence). CDR3 sequence: CATSRDSYEQYF. The CDR3 DNA reads as TGTGCCACCAGCAGAGACAGCTACGAGCAGTACTTC.